This T cell receptor (beta chain) is from a study of CXCR3-negative and CXCR3-positive naive CD8 T cells. Study details: There were 130 million or so TRB reads altogether, and each library had about 1.5 +/- 0.3 million of them.

General study points: CXCR3-negative and CXCR3-positive naive cells shared comparable TRBV-TRBJ usage, but memory cells did not.

The CDR3 is 13 residues long. Germline CDR1 reads DFQATT; CDR2 reads SNEGSKA (reference sequence). Sorts that each held 300,000 cells were run in triplicate for every CD8+ T cell subset. The authors made the TRB cDNA libraries by 5' RACE using UMI labels. From its re-call of the 5' RACE reads, TCRdb lists each CDR3 protein once, without DNA. The record lists more than 45,000 distinct CDR3 sequences, of which the ten most abundant hold around 0.45%. Of note for this clonotype: The target antigen is unknown.

Sequencing was done on a sample of naive CXCR3- CD8+ T cells from blood. Documented subset: CD45RO-CCR7+CD27+CD95- naive CD8+ T cells lacking CXCR3 (TNR3-). The chain links TRBV20-1 to TRBJ2-7. This clonotype was obtained from a human donor in good health. Some clones in this sample may be carry-over from other donors' samples. CDR3 sequence reads: CSADDTSSYEQYF.